A single sample is the source of the 14 T cell receptor beta chains below, sequenced in a study of shared clonotypes between healthy human individuals. Data came from immunoSEQ multiplex PCR; TCRdb stores just in-frame clones and leaves some out. The data hold about 960,000 clones, with 76% observed a single time. The sequenced sample was memory CD4+ T cells sorted from blood. Specified subset: CD45RA-negative fraction. The receptors come from a man between 18 and 35 years old in good health.

A note on this clone: Additional DNA sequences in this sample encode the identical CDR3. V and J are TRBV5-6 and TRBJ2-7; the match to TRBD1 covers 10 bases. Germline-derived CDR1 and CDR2 are SGHDT and YYEEEE. The CDR3 runs to 15 residues. J lost 3 bases, V lost 3 bases, and 6 bases had no gene match. The CDR3 nucleotides are TGTGCCAGCAGCTCCTCCGGGACAGGGGTCTACGAGCAGTACTTC. Protein sequence: CASSSSGTGVYEQYF.

V is TRBV28 and J is TRBJ2-1; 15 bases fit TRBD2. The CDR3 is made up of 18 amino acids. Germline CDR1 and CDR2: MDHEN and SYDVKM. V was pared by 2 bases and J by 9 bases, with 11 bases of the junction left unmatched. The CDR3 region is CASSLPLRTSGRGGEQFF. The DNA of the CDR3 is TGTGCCAGCAGTTTACCCCTCCGGACTAGCGGGAGGGGAGGTGAGCAGTTCTTC.

The chain uses TRBV6-1 and TRBJ1-6; a possible D gene is TRBD1 (5 bases). CDR1 and CDR2 (germline): MNHNS, SASEGT. Trimming cost V 2 bases and J 13 bases, with 12 bases left between them. This CDR3 has 13 amino acids. CDR3 residues: CASSEMGGGPLHF. Written as DNA, the CDR3 is TGTGCCAGCAGTGAAATGGGGGGAGGTCCCCTCCACTTT.

The gene calls are TRBV2 and TRBJ2-7, with 9 bases that match TRBD1. V shed 4 bases, J shed 5 bases, and the junction held 9 bases outside the gene matches. There are 15 residues in the CDR3. Germline CDR1 is SNHLY and CDR2 is FYNNEI. The CDR3 region is CASSVRGQGGHEQYF. CDR3 nucleotide sequence: TGTGCCAGCAGTGTCAGGGGACAGGGTGGCCACGAGCAGTACTTC. Filled out from reference TRBV2 and TRBJ2-7, the complete variable domain reads EPEVTQTPSHQVTQMGQEVILRCVPISNHLYFYWYRQILGQKVEFLVSFYNNEISEKSEIFDDQFSVERPDGSNFTLKIRSTKLEDSAMYFCASSVRGQGGHEQYFGPGTRLTVT.

In its sample, this clone was seen a few times. V gene TRBV28 combines with J gene TRBJ1-1; no reliable D call. Germline V gene sequence: CDR1 MDHEN, CDR2 SYDVKM. V lost 7 bases to trimming and J lost 1 base, with 16 bases between them. CDR3 length equals 15 residues. The CDR3 nucleotides are TGTGCCAGCACCCGAGTGGAGAGGAGGAACACTGAAGCTTTCTTT. It codes for CASTRVERRNTEAFF.

The genes are TRBV9 and TRBJ2-3, with TRBD2 identical over 8 bases. The CDR3 runs 15 residues. V lost 0 bases to trimming and J lost 5 bases; unmatched junction nucleotides: 5. The germline gives CDR1 SGDLS, CDR2 YYNGEE. In DNA form, the CDR3 reads TGTGCCAGCAGCGTAGCGGGGGGGCCGGGAGATACGCAGTATTTT. It specifies CASSVAGGPGDTQYF.

This clone was picked up a small number of times. The J gene is TRBJ2-2, the V gene TRBV19, with D perhaps matching TRBD2 (6 bases). The CDR3 totals 15 residues. CDR1 and CDR2 (germline): LNHDA, SQIVND (reference sequence). V shed 5 bases and J shed 5 bases, with 15 bases lying between them. CDR3 protein: CASSSPGGITGELFF. DNA of the CDR3: TGTGCCAGTAGTTCCCCCGGGGGAATAACCGGGGAGCTGTTTTTT.

This clone was seen a handful of times. The rearrangement links TRBV7-2 to TRBJ1-6; D not resolved. The CDR3 is 14 amino acids. V was pared by 8 bases and J by 6 bases, with 14 bases between. Germline-derived CDR1 and CDR2 are SGHTA and FQGNSA. The CDR3 nucleotides are TGTGCCAGCCGGGTAACGGGGTTTAATTCACCCCTCCACTTT. This gives the protein CASRVTGFNSPLHF. The variable domain in full, with the rest retrieved from reference TRBV7-2 and TRBJ1-6, is GAGVSQSPSNKVTEKGKDVELRCDPISGHTALYWYRQSLGQGLEFLIYFQGNSAPDKSGLPSDRFSAERTGGSVSTLTIQRTQQEDSAVYLCASRVTGFNSPLHFGNGTRLTVT.

The chain combines TRBV11-2 with TRBJ1-3, with D hard to call. CDR1 SGHAT and CDR2 FQNNGV come from the germline V gene. This CDR3 has 16 amino acids. V was cut by 4 bases and J by 4 bases, with 17 bases left in between. CDR3 residues: CASSSGLGLWGNTIYF. DNA for the CDR3: TGTGCCAGCAGCTCGGGATTAGGGCTGTGGGGAAACACCATATATTTT.

V is TRBV29-1 and J is TRBJ2-7; D uncertain. CDR1 SQVTM and CDR2 ANQGSEA come from the germline V gene. The CDR3 runs 11 residues. V was trimmed by 5 bases and J by 3 bases, leaving 8 bases between them. CDR3 sequence reads: CSVSGVYEQYF. The DNA for the CDR3 is TGCAGCGTTTCTGGGGTCTACGAGCAGTACTTC.

The rearrangement links TRBV27 to TRBJ2-3, with TRBD2 identical over 11 bases. V lost 5 bases and J lost 4; bases outside the gene matches: 14. Germline CDR1 is MNHEY and CDR2 is SMNVEV (reference sequence). CDR3 length: 18 amino acids. CDR3 in DNA: TGTGCCAGCAGTAATGAGGGAACTAGCGGGGGTTTTGCAGATACGCAGTATTTT. The encoded protein is CASSNEGTSGGFADTQYF.

This chain joins TRBV7-6 and TRBJ1-3, with 10 bases aligning to TRBD1. This CDR3 has 16 residues. J gave up 2 bases and V 1 base, and 2 bases lay outside the gene matches. Germline lookup yields CDR1 SGHVS and CDR2 FNYEAQ. In nucleotides, the CDR3 is TGTGCCAGCAGCTTAGGGGGGACAGGGGCTGGAAACACCATATATTTT. It yields the protein CASSLGGTGAGNTIYF.

Details on this clone: Other DNA sequences in the sample encode the same CDR3. This chain joins TRBV5-1 and TRBJ2-5; D call uncertain. V lost 7 bases to trimming and J lost 1 base, with 8 bases between them. This CDR3 contains 12 residues. Germline CDR1 is SGHRS and CDR2 is YFSETQ. The DNA for the CDR3 is TGCGCCAGCTCCCTAATCCAAGAGACCCAGTACTTC. This gives the protein CASSLIQETQYF.

V gene TRBV29-1 combines with J gene TRBJ2-5; possibly TRBD2 for D (6 bases). The better agreement between TRBJ2-7 and the DNA end casts doubt on the J call. CDR1 SQVTM and CDR2 ANQGSEA come from the germline V gene. The CDR3 loop spans 12 amino acids. The chain's CDR3 is CSVMGGSYEQYF. Here the CDR3 DNA reads TGCAGCGTTATGGGGGGCTCCTACGAGCAGTACTTC.